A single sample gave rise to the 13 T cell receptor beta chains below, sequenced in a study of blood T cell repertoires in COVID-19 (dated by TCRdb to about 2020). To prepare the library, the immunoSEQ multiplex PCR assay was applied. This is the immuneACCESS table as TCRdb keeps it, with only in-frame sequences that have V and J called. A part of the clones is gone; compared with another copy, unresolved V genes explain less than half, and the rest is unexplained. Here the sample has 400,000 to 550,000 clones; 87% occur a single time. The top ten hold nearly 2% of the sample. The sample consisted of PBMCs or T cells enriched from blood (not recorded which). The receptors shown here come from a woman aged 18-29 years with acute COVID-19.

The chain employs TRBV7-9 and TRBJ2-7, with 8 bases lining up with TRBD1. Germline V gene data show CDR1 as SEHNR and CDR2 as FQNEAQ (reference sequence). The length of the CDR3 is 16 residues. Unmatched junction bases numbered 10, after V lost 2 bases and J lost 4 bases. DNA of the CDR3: TGTGCCAGCAGCTTAACGACAGGGGTTCGAGCTTACGAGCAGTACTTC. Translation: CASSLTTGVRAYEQYF.

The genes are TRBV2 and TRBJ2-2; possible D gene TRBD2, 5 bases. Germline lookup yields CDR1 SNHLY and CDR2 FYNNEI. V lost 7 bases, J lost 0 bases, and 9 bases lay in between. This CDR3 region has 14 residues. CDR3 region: CASKRTTNTGELFF. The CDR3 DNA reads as TGTGCCAGCAAGCGGACCACGAACACCGGGGAGCTGTTTTTT.

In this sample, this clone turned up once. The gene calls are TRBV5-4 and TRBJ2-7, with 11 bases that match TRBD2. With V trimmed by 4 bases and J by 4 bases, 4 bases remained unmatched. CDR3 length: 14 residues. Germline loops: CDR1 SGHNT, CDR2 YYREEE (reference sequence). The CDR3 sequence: CASSEASGRYEQYF. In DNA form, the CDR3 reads TGTGCCAGCAGCGAGGCTAGCGGGAGGTACGAGCAGTACTTC.

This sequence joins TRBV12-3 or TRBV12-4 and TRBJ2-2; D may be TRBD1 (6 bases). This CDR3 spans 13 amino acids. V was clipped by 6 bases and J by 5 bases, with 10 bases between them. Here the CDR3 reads CASRDTGTGELFF. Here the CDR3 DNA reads TGTGCCAGCAGGGACACAGGGACCGGGGAGCTGTTTTTT.

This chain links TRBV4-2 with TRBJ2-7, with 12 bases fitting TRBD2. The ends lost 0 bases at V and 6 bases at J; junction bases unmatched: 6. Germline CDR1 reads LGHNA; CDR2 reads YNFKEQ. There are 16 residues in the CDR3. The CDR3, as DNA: TGTGCCAGCAGCCAAGATAGGACTAGCGGGGTGAGCGAGCAGTACTTC. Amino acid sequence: CASSQDRTSGVSEQYF.

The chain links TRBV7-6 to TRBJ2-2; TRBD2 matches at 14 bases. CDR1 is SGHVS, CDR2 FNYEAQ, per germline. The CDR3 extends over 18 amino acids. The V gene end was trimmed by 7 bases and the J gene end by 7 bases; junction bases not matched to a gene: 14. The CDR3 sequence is CASTLSPGLAGEGGELFF. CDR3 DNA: TGTGCCAGCACCCTCTCACCGGGACTAGCGGGAGAGGGCGGGGAGCTGTTTTTT.

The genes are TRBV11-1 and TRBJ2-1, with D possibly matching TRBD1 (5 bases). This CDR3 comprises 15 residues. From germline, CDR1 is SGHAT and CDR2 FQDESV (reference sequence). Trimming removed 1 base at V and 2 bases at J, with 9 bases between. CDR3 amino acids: CASSLDRKPYNEQFF. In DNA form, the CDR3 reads TGTGCCAGCAGCTTAGACAGGAAACCCTACAATGAGCAGTTCTTC. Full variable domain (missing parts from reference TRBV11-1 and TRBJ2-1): EAEVAQSPRYKITEKSQAVAFWCDPISGHATLYWYRQILGQGPELLVQFQDESVVDDSQLPKDRFSAERLKGVDSTLKIQPAELGDSAMYLCASSLDRKPYNEQFFGPGTRLTVL.

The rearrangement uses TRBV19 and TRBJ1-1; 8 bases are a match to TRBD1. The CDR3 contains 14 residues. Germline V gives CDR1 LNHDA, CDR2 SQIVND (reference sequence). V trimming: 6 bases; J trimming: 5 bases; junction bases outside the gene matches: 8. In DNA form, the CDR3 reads TGTGCCAGTAGGGCCGGACAGGGCGAGACTGAAGCTTTCTTT. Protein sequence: CASRAGQGETEAFF.

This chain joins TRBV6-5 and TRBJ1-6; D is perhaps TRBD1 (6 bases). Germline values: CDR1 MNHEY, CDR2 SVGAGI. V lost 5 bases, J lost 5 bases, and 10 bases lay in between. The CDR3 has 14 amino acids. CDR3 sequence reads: CASSLDRNNSPLHF. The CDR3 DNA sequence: TGTGCCAGCAGTCTCGACAGGAATAATTCACCCCTCCACTTT.

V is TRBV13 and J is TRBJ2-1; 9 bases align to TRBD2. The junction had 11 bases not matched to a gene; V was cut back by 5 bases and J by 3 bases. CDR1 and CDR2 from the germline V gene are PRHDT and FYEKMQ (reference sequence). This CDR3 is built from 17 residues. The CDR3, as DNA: TGTGCCAGCAGCAACCGCCCTTCTAGCGGGAACTACAATGAGCAGTTCTTC. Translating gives CASSNRPSSGNYNEQFF.

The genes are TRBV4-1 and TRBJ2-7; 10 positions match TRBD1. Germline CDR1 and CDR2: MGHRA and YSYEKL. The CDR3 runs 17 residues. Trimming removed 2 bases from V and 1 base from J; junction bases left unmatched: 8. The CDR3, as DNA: TGCGCCAGCAGCCAATTCGGGACAGGGGTTTTTTCCTACGAGCAGTACTTC. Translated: CASSQFGTGVFSYEQYF.

CDR3 amino acids: CATLKDSRYNSPLHF. In DNA form, the CDR3 reads TGTGCCACCCTGAAGGACAGCCGCTATAATTCACCCCTCCACTTT. V and J are TRBV10-3 and TRBJ1-6; a possible D gene is TRBD1 (6 bases). The CDR3 is made up of 15 amino acids. V lost 10 bases to trimming and J lost 3 bases, with 16 bases between them. The germline V gene encodes CDR1 ENHRY and CDR2 SYGVKD.

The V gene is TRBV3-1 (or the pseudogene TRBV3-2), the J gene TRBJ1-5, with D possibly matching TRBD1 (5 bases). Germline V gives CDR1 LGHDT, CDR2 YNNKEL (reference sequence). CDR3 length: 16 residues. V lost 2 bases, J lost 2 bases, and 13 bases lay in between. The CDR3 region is CASSQMGGNGNQPQHF. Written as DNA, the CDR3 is TGTGCCAGCAGCCAAATGGGGGGGAACGGCAATCAGCCCCAGCATTTT.